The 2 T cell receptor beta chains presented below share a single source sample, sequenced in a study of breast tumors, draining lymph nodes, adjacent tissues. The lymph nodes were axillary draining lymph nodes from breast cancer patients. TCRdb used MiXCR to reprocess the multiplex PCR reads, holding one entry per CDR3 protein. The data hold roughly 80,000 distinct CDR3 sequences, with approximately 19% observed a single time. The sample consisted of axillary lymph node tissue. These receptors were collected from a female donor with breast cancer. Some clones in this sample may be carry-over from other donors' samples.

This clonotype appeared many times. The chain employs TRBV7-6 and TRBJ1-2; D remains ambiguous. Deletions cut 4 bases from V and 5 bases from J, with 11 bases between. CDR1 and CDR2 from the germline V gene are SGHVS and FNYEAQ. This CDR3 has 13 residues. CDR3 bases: TGTGCCAGCAGCTCCCCCCTCGGGTATGGCTACACCTTC. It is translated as CASSSPLGYGYTF. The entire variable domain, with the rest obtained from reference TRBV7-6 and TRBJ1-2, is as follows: GAGVSQSPRYKVTKRGQDVALRCDPISGHVSLYWYRQALGQGPEFLTYFNYEAQQDKSGLPNDRFSAERPEGSISTLTIQRTEQRDSAMYRCASSSPLGYGYTFGSGTRLTVV.

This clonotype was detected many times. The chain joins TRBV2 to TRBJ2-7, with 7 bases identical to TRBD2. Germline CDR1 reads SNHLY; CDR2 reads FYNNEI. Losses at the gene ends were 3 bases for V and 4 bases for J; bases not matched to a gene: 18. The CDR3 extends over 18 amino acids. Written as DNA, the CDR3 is TGTGCCAGCAGTGATATTACGGGTGCAGCGGGGTTACCGTACGAGCAGTACTTC. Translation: CASSDITGAAGLPYEQYF.